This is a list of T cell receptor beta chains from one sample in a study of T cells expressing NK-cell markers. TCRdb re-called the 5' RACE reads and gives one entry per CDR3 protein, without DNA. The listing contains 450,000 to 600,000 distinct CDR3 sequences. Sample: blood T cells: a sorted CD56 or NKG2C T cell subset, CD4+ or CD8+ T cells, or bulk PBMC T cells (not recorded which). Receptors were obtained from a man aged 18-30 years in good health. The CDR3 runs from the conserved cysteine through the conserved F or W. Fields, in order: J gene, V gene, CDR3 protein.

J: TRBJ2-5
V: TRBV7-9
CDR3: CASSLVLDETQYF

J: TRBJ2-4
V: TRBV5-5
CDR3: CASSPTQNIQYF

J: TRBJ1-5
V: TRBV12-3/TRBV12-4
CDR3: CASSLMTGRVDQPQHF

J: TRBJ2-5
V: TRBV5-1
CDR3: CASSLDSGAGALETQYF

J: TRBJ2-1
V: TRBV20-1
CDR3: CSARVGTSYNEQFF

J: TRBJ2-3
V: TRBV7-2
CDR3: CASSLVTSGVSTDTQYF

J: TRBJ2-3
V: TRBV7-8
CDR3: CASTVAGLSTDTQYF

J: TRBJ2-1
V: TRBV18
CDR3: CASSPGRDEQFF

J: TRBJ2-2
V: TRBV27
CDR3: CASSLGTRGTGELFF

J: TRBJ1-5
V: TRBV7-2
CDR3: CASSSRGTNQPQHF

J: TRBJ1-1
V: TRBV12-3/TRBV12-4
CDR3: CASSANRGQWTEAFF

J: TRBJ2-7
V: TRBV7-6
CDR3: CASSIAATDYEQYF

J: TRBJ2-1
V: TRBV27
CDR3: CASSLLGVREDNEQFF

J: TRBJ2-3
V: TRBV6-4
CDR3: CASSAAGGTGTDTQYF

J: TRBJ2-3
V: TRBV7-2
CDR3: CASSLVAGGPGTQYF

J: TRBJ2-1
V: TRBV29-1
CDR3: CSVGSLHGRAFDEQFF

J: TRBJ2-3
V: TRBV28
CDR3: CASPPSGNPNTDTQYF

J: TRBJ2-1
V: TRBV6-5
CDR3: CATGPPPNEQFF

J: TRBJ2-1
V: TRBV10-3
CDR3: CAISEYSTGGSGNEQFF

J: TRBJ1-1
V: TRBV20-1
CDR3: CSVKGAGATFEAFF

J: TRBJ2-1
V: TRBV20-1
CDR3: CSARPTQGTTLEQFF

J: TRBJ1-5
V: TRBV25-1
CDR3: CASSEQGLGQPQHF

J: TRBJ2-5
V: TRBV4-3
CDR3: CASSQGTRETQYF

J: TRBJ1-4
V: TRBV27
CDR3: CASSSLPGPQLGEKLFF

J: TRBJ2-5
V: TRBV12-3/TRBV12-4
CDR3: CASSLGAPITQYF

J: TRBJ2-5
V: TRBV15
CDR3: CATSYRELKQETQYF

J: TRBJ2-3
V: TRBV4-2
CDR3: CASSRLAGGVSTDTQYF

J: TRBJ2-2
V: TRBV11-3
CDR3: CASSLVRGHTGELFF

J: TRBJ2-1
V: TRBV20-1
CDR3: CSARGPRATYNEQFF

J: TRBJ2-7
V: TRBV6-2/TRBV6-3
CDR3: CASRNLAAYEQYF

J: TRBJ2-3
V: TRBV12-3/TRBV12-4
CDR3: CASTDLAAFTDTQYF

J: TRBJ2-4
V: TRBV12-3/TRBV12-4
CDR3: CASSYGTAKNIQYF

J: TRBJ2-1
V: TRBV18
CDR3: CASSRDRARNEQFF

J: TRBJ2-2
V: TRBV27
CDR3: CASVTWLGLNTGELFF

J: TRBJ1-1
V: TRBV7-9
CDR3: CASSSVRGQGLAAFF

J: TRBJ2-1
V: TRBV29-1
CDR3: CSVPTGSEQFF

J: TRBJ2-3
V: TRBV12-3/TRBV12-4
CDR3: CASSPQGITDTQYF

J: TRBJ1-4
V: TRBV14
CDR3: CASSRPGQGYEKLFF

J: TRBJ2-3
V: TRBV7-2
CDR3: CASSPDRGDTQYF

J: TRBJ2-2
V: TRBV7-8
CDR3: CASSLAHLRELFF

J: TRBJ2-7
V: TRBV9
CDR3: CASSPRDSPYEQYF

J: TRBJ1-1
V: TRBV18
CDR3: CASSPPAGNTEAFF

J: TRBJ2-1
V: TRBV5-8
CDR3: CASSPGGRQFF

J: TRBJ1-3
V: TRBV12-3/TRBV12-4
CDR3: CASSADTSGNTIYF

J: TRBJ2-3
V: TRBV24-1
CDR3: CATSATRQSDTQYF

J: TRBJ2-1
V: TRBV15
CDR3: CATSRPELAAEQFF

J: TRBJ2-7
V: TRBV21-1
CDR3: CASSKNGGRDISYEQYF

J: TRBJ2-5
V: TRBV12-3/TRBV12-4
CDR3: CASSLTGSVQETQYF

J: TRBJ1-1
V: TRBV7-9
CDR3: CASRGLGEAFF

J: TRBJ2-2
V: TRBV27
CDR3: CASNRGQGWTGELFF

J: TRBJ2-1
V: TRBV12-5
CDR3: CASGLAIAGSSYNEQFF

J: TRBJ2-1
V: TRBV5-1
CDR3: CASSIFGRLAVDEQFF

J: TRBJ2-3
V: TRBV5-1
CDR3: CASSPLDGIGTDTQYF